This record covers a single TCR beta chain. Its target is not known. The CDR3 has 12 residues. CDR1 SQVTM and CDR2 ANQGSEA come from the germline V gene. V dropped 4 bases and J dropped 4 bases, with 10 bases sitting between them. The data belong to a study of early T cells in non-severe SARS-CoV-2 infection. About the study: The study sequenced bulk RNA from unsorted whole blood, with chains unpaired. General study findings and limits: Lookups in VDJdb leaned toward anti-spike CD8 responses and missed private and CD4 specificities.

Unique molecular identifiers were affixed to single, distinct cDNA molecules. MiXCR, run by TCRdb on the 5' RACE reads, gives a single entry per CDR3 protein. Among roughly 80,000 distinct CDR3 sequences listed, about a sixth were seen once. J is TRBJ1-2 and V is TRBV29-1; tentative D call: TRBD1 (5 bases). The sample comprised whole blood. The sequence came from an adult who was a healthcare worker with PCR-confirmed SARS-CoV-2 infection or an uninfected control (not recorded which). The CDR3 nucleotides read TGCAGCGTTGTTAGGGGCCCCTATGGCTACACCTTC. Its translation: CSVVRGPYGYTF. Variable domain in full (rest from reference TRBV29-1 and TRBJ1-2): SAVISQKPSRDICQRGTSLTIQCQVDSQVTMMFWYRQQPGQSLTLIATANQGSEATYESGFVIDKFPISRPNLTFSTLTVSNMSPEDSSIYLCSVVRGPYGYTFGSGTRLTVV.